These 31 T cell receptor beta chains were all obtained from the same sample, sequenced in a study of blood T cells in healthy people across ages. The second PCR ran about 6 to 12 cycles with a sample-barcoded 5' primer and J-beta primers. TCRdb analysed the 5' RACE reads with MiXCR anew, one entry per CDR3 protein. This table holds around 1,000,000 distinct CDR3 sequences, around 27% found once. These data are also associated with another study on T cells of mothers and their children.

Sequenced: blood. All receptors come from a girl aged 2 to 10 in good health.

Concerning this clonotype itself: A clone one base away is much larger, so this may be a read error. The chain links TRBV28 to TRBJ2-1; 7 positions match TRBD1. The germline CDR1 and CDR2 sequences are MDHEN and SYDVKM. The CDR3 is 14 amino acids. V shed 2 bases, J shed 6 bases, and the junction held 4 bases outside the gene matches. Written as DNA, the CDR3 is TGTGCCAGCAGTTTACAGGGGGATGTCAATGAGCAGTTCTTC. The encoded protein is CASSLQGDVNEQFF.

The genes are TRBV5-1 and TRBJ2-4, with 9 bases lining up with TRBD1. V shed 4 bases and J 7 bases; nucleotides not matched to a gene: 9. CDR1 is SGHRS and CDR2 is YFSETQ in the germline V gene. CDR3 size: 15 residues. This CDR3 reads CASSTDRGLYNIQYF. The CDR3 nucleotides read TGCGCCAGCAGCACGGACAGGGGACTCTACAACATTCAGTACTTC.

The chain is built from TRBV29-1 and TRBJ2-5; TRBD1 matches at 9 bases. Germline-derived CDR1 and CDR2 are SQVTM and ANQGSEA. V lost 2 bases, J lost 4 bases, and 8 bases stayed unmatched. The CDR3 is 15 amino acids. CDR3 DNA: TGCAGCGTTGAAACCTTTAGGGACAGGGTAGAGACCCAGTACTTC. Translation: CSVETFRDRVETQYF.

This clonotype was counted between two and nine times. The rearrangement uses TRBV7-9 and TRBJ2-5; 9 nucleotides agree with TRBD2. Germline CDR1 SEHNR, CDR2 FQNEAQ (reference sequence). Unmatched junction bases numbered 9, after V lost 4 bases and J lost 3 bases. This CDR3 comprises 16 residues. The CDR3 DNA sequence: TGTGCCAGCAGCTCTAGGACTAGCGCAATAGAAGAGACCCAGTACTTC. As protein: CASSSRTSAIEETQYF.

This clonotype was seen only once. This chain links TRBV11-2 with TRBJ2-4; no clear D. CDR3 length: 12 residues. The V gene's germline CDR1 is SGHAT and CDR2 FQNNGV. CDR3 in amino acids: CATNGLENIQYF. The DNA for the CDR3 is TGTGCAACTAACGGGTTGGAAAACATTCAGTACTTC.

There are a few counts of this clonotype. The V and J genes are TRBV7-3 and TRBJ1-1, with D possibly being TRBD1 (6 bases). Germline V gene data show CDR1 as SGHTA and CDR2 as FQGTGA. The CDR3 spans 14 residues. Trimming shortened V by 2 bases and J by 3 bases, and 10 bases separated the two germline ends. CDR3 region: CASSLVPGDTEAFF. CDR3 nucleotide sequence: TGTGCCAGCAGCTTAGTACCAGGGGACACTGAAGCTTTCTTT.

J is TRBJ2-3 and V is TRBV28; 9 bases are shared with TRBD2. CDR3 size: 16 residues. Germline V gives CDR1 MDHEN, CDR2 SYDVKM. Losses at the gene ends were 4 bases for V and 5 bases for J; bases not matched to a gene: 10. In DNA, the CDR3 is TGTGCCAGCAGTTATCAGCGGGAGGCGGGGGAAGATACGCAGTATTTT. Residues: CASSYQREAGEDTQYF.

This chain links TRBV10-3 with TRBJ2-7, with a tentative D call TRBD1 (6 bases). The CDR3 is 13 residues long. CDR1 ENHRY and CDR2 SYGVKD come from the germline V gene. Deletions cut 2 bases from V and 3 bases from J, with 8 bases between. CDR3 nucleotide sequence: TGTGCCATCAGTGAGGGGGACAACTACGAGCAGTACTTC. The encoded protein is CAISEGDNYEQYF.

This chain connects TRBV7-2 to TRBJ2-5, with 10 positions matching TRBD1. Near its end, the DNA agrees better with TRBJ2-7, so the J call may be wrong. CDR1 and CDR2 from the germline V gene are SGHTA and FQGNSA. The CDR3 is 14 amino acids. CDR3 amino acids: CASSGGQGRNEQYF. The CDR3 nucleotides read TGTGCCAGCAGCGGGGGACAGGGGAGGAACGAGCAGTACTTC.

The chain links TRBV5-1 to TRBJ2-5; 9 bases are shared with TRBD2. The DNA end is a closer match to TRBJ2-1, so the J assignment may be wrong. Per germline, CDR1 SGHRS and CDR2 YFSETQ. This CDR3 has 14 amino acids. The CDR3: CASSLAGRHNEQFF. In DNA form, the CDR3 reads TGCGCCAGCAGTCTAGCGGGGCGTCACAATGAGCAGTTCTTC.

V usage is TRBV27 and J usage is TRBJ2-3; 9 bases map to TRBD2. The CDR3 sequence is 17 residues long. CDR1 and CDR2 (germline): MNHEY, SMNVEV (reference sequence). Losses at the gene ends were 5 bases for V and 6 bases for J; bases not matched to a gene: 15. The CDR3 protein is CASSPTGGRATKDTQYF. The DNA of the CDR3 is TGTGCCAGCAGTCCGACGGGCGGGAGGGCCACGAAGGATACGCAGTATTTT.

The chain uses TRBV18 and TRBJ2-7; D gene unclear. The CDR3 runs to 15 residues. Germline CDR1 and CDR2: KGHSH and LQKENI. Trimming took 1 base from V and 0 from J, leaving 10 bases between them. CDR3: CASSPQLILSYEQYF. CDR3 DNA: TGTGCCAGCTCACCACAGCTAATCCTCTCCTACGAGCAGTACTTC.

J is TRBJ2-1 and V is TRBV27, with a possible D match to TRBD2 (6 bases). Germline-derived CDR1 and CDR2 are MNHEY and SMNVEV (reference sequence). The CDR3 totals 11 residues. The V end was cut by 5 bases, the J end by 12 bases, with 11 bases between. The CDR3 reads CASSNRDLQFF. Here the CDR3 DNA reads TGTGCCAGCAGTAACCGGGACTTGCAGTTCTTC.

The gene calls are TRBV3-1 and TRBJ2-3, with a tentative D call TRBD2 (5 bases). V lost 2 bases and J 3 bases, leaving 9 bases between the germline ends. CDR1 is LGHDT and CDR2 is YNNKEL in the germline V gene (reference sequence). The CDR3 consists of 14 residues. DNA of the CDR3: TGTGCCAGCAGCCAATTTCCGGGGACAGATACGCAGTATTTT. Encoded protein: CASSQFPGTDTQYF.

This clonotype was counted between two and nine times. The gene calls are TRBV7-9 and TRBJ2-1; 8 positions match TRBD1. The tail of the sequence fits TRBJ2-7 better, so the J call may be wrong. Germline V lookup: CDR1 SEHNR, CDR2 FQNEAQ (reference sequence). There are 12 residues in the CDR3. The CDR3 here is CASKGQAYEQYF. The CDR3 coding sequence is TGTGCCAGCAAGGGACAGGCCTACGAGCAGTACTTC.

At least ten counts were recorded for this clonotype. V is TRBV7-9 and J is TRBJ2-5; D uncertain. The end of the DNA is better explained by TRBJ2-7, so the J call may be wrong. CDR3 size: 12 residues. Germline CDR1 SEHNR, CDR2 FQNEAQ (reference sequence). The CDR3 nucleotides are TGTGCCAGCAGCGGGGTTTCCTACGAGCAGTACTTC. This codes for CASSGVSYEQYF.

The chain carries TRBV4-1 and TRBJ2-1, with 8 bases lining up with TRBD1. The DNA matches TRBJ2-5 better at its end, which makes the J call doubtful. The CDR3 is 15 residues long. Looked up from germline, CDR1 is MGHRA and CDR2 is YSYEKL. The CDR3 nucleotides read TGCGCCAGCGGCCCCGCAGGACAGGGCTTGGAGACCCAGTACTTC. The encoded protein is CASGPAGQGLETQYF.

The rearrangement links TRBV5-1 to TRBJ2-2, with 7 bases that match TRBD1. Germline V lookup: CDR1 SGHRS, CDR2 YFSETQ. The CDR3 extends over 16 amino acids. The junction had 7 bases not matched to a gene; V was cut back by 5 bases and J by 0 bases. The CDR3 DNA reads as TGCGCCAGCAGATGGGGACAGCTAACGAACACCGGGGAGCTGTTTTTT. Protein sequence: CASRWGQLTNTGELFF.

This sequence joins TRBV29-1 and TRBJ2-7; 8 bases align to TRBD1. Looked up from germline, CDR1 is SQVTM and CDR2 is ANQGSEA. This CDR3 has 14 residues. With 6 bases clipped from V and 3 bases from J, the junction kept 10 bases outside the gene matches. CDR3 sequence: CSVGRRDRNYEQYF. CDR3 nucleotide sequence: TGCAGCGTCGGTCGCCGGGACAGGAACTACGAGCAGTACTTC.

The rearrangement uses TRBV7-9 and TRBJ2-5; D may match TRBD1 or TRBD2 (5 bases each). This CDR3 region has 15 residues. Looked up from germline, CDR1 is SEHNR and CDR2 is FQNEAQ (reference sequence). Trimming pared 3 bases from V and 0 bases from J, leaving 11 bases between. The CDR3 DNA reads TGTGCCAGCAGCTTGCTCTGGGGGTACCAAGAGACCCAGTACTTC. It translates to CASSLLWGYQETQYF.

This clonotype was observed a handful of times. It is likely a read error, because the conserved phenylalanine at the end of the CDR3 is missing. This sequence joins TRBV7-9 and TRBJ2-7; D may be TRBD1 or TRBD2 (5 bases each). CDR3 length: 14 residues. Germline V gene lookup returns CDR1 SEHNR and CDR2 FQNEAQ (reference sequence). The ends were cut back, 1 base at V and 2 bases at J, with 9 bases in the middle. CDR3 sequence reads: CASSLGDGTYEQYL. As DNA, the CDR3 is TGTGCCAGCAGCTTAGGGGACGGTACCTACGAGCAGTACCTC.

The chain has TRBV4-2 and TRBJ2-4; D perhaps matches TRBD2 (6 bases). The CDR3 contains 16 residues. Germline assignment: CDR1 LGHNA and CDR2 YNFKEQ. V shed 4 bases and J shed 0 bases, with 13 bases lying between them. The CDR3 here is CASSRWDSTAKNIQYF. In nucleotides, the CDR3 is TGTGCCAGCAGCCGCTGGGACTCAACAGCCAAAAACATTCAGTACTTC.

This clonotype was seen more than once but under ten times. This chain connects TRBV7-2 to TRBJ1-2, with TRBD1 identical over 7 bases. CDR3 size: 15 residues. The J segment lost 6 bases and the V segment lost 5 bases, leaving 12 bases of the junction unmatched. The germline V gene encodes CDR1 SGHTA and CDR2 FQGNSA. The CDR3 nucleotides read TGTGCCAGCAGCCCCAGACAGGGCTTGTACCATGGCTACACCTTC. Translation: CASSPRQGLYHGYTF.

The V and J genes are TRBV28 and TRBJ2-4, with D perhaps matching TRBD1 or TRBD2 (5 bases each). The germline gives CDR1 MDHEN, CDR2 SYDVKM. V gave up 7 bases and J gave up 7 bases, with 17 bases separating them. The CDR3 is made up of 14 amino acids. CDR3 protein: CASTKTDPGNIQYF. CDR3 nucleotides: TGTGCCAGCACCAAGACAGACCCGGGGAACATTCAGTACTTC.

The chain carries TRBV7-9 and TRBJ2-1; D may be TRBD2 (6 bases). V was trimmed by 11 bases and J by 0 bases, leaving 17 bases between them. Germline V gene sequence: CDR1 SEHNR, CDR2 FQNEAQ (reference sequence). The CDR3 has 15 amino acids. The CDR3 DNA follows: TGTGCCCTGGATAGCGGCCGACTCTCCTACAATGAGCAGTTCTTC. Protein product: CALDSGRLSYNEQFF.

This clonotype appeared a few times. The gene calls are TRBV20-1 and TRBJ2-3; TRBD2 matches 7 bases. In germline, CDR1 is DFQATT, CDR2 SNEGSKA (reference sequence). The V segment lost 1 base and the J segment 5 bases; nucleotides outside the gene matches: 9. This CDR3 has 15 amino acids. The CDR3 nucleotides read TGCAGTGCTAGAGTATACTCCTGGGGGGGAGATACGCAGTATTTT. As protein: CSARVYSWGGDTQYF.

This chain joins TRBV7-2 and TRBJ2-3; unclear D gene. Germline loops: CDR1 SGHTA, CDR2 FQGNSA. Trimming took off 8 bases at V and 1 base at J, with 10 bases between the two ends. This CDR3 spans 13 amino acids. CDR3 sequence: CASRPAGTDTQYF. The DNA for the CDR3 is TGTGCCAGCCGACCGGCTGGCACAGATACGCAGTATTTT.

The J gene is TRBJ2-7, the V gene TRBV5-1; D is possibly TRBD1 (7 bases). The CDR3 extends over 15 amino acids. Germline V lookup: CDR1 SGHRS, CDR2 YFSETQ. V gave up 0 bases and J gave up 5 bases, with 15 bases separating them. The CDR3 DNA reads as TGCGCCAGCAGCTTGGTCCAGGGGGGATACGACGAGCAGTACTTC. This encodes CASSLVQGGYDEQYF.

The V call is TRBV2, the J call TRBJ2-4; 8 bases fit TRBD1. CDR3 length: 13 amino acids. V was clipped by 6 bases and J by 7 bases; unmatched bases: 5. Germline assignment: CDR1 SNHLY and CDR2 FYNNEI. Here the CDR3 reads CASSRGQANIQYF. Here the CDR3 DNA reads TGTGCCAGCAGCCGGGGACAGGCCAACATTCAGTACTTC.

This clonotype was counted a few times. V usage is TRBV24-1 and J usage is TRBJ1-3; no clear D gene. CDR1 is KGHDR and CDR2 is SFDVKD in the germline V gene. V was shortened by 6 bases and J by 2 bases, with 4 bases between the two germline ends. The CDR3 loop spans 12 amino acids. CDR3 residues: CATSPTGNTIYF. The CDR3, as DNA: TGTGCCACCAGTCCAACTGGAAACACCATATATTTT.

The chain links TRBV4-3 to TRBJ2-1, with TRBD1 identical over 7 bases. Germline CDR1 is LGHNA and CDR2 is YSLEER. Trimming took 8 bases from V and 7 from J; bases not matched to a gene: 8. This CDR3 has 13 amino acids. The CDR3 reads CASRSAGGNEQFF. CDR3 sequence (DNA): TGCGCCAGCCGCTCCGCAGGGGGTAATGAGCAGTTCTTC.